Following are 19 T cell receptor beta chains from one sample sequenced in a study of OX40 agonist ivuxolimab in advanced cancers. The table came from immunoSEQ multiplex PCR; TCRdb's copy has only in-frame clones and leaves some out. The profile shows over 45,000 clones, 75% to 85% of them singletons. Sequencing was performed on CD4+ or CD8+ T cells sorted from blood, taken in a trial of the OX40 agonist ivuxolimab. The receptors were gathered from an adult with an advanced solid tumor such as melanoma, head and neck, liver or kidney cancer.

V and J are TRBV6-5 and TRBJ2-5, with D perhaps matching TRBD2 (5 bases). Trimming took 4 bases from V and 5 from J, leaving 20 bases between them. CDR3 size: 16 residues. CDR1 and CDR2 from the germline V gene are MNHEY and SVGAGI. CDR3 loop: CASSSPRGESGETQYF. In nucleotides, the CDR3 is TGTGCCAGCAGTTCGCCCCGGGGAGAATCGGGCGAGACCCAGTACTTC.

This chain links TRBV30 with TRBJ2-1; tentatively, D is TRBD2 (6 bases). CDR1 and CDR2 from the germline V gene are GTSNPN and SVGIG (reference sequence). The germline V and J ends were trimmed by 4 bases and 9 bases, with 10 bases remaining between them. The CDR3 length is 11 residues. The CDR3 nucleotides are TGTGCCTGGAATCGGGAGACTGAGCAGTTCTTC. Its translation is CAWNRETEQFF. The complete variable domain, with remaining parts taken from reference TRBV30 and TRBJ2-1, reads SQTIHQWPATLVQPVGSPLSLECTVEGTSNPNLYWYRQAAGRGLQLLFYSVGIGQISSEVPQNLSASRPQDRQFILSSKKLLLSDSGFYLCAWNRETEQFFGPGTRLTVL.

The chain couples TRBV30 to TRBJ1-1; D might be TRBD1 (5 bases). The CDR3 is 11 amino acids. V lost 6 bases to trimming and J lost 3 bases, with 8 bases between them. Germline CDR1 and CDR2: GTSNPN and SVGIG (reference sequence). CDR3 nucleotide sequence: TGTGCCTGCCGGGGGTACACTGAAGCTTTCTTT. It codes for CACRGYTEAFF.

The chain joins TRBV6-1 to TRBJ2-3; D is perhaps TRBD1 (6 bases). Germline assignment: CDR1 MNHNS and CDR2 SASEGT. V lost 3 bases and J lost 6, with 10 bases in between. The CDR3 loop spans 13 amino acids. The CDR3 spells CASSDAGQDTQYF. CDR3 nucleotide sequence: TGTGCCAGCAGTGACGCTGGACAGGATACGCAGTATTTT.

This clone has just a few counts. CDR3 DNA sequence: TGTGCCAGCAGTTTATTCCGGACTCAAAATTCACCCCTCCACTTT. Translated, it gives CASSLFRTQNSPLHF. The V and J genes are TRBV28 and TRBJ1-6, with unresolved D. Germline CDR1 is MDHEN and CDR2 is SYDVKM. V was trimmed by 1 base and J by 7 bases, leaving 11 bases between them. This CDR3 has 15 residues.

The V call is TRBV10-3, the J call TRBJ2-5, with D hard to call. The V gene's germline CDR1 is ENHRY and CDR2 SYGVKD. The CDR3 totals 14 residues. Trimming stripped 4 bases from V and 1 base from J, with 10 bases between. As DNA, the CDR3 is TGTGCCATCAGTGGGGATGCCAGCCAAGAGACCCAGTACTTC. Translating gives CAISGDASQETQYF.

In this sample, this clone turned up a few times. The rearrangement joins TRBV5-6 to TRBJ1-2, with 11 bases fitting TRBD1. V shed 0 bases, J shed 4 bases, and the junction held 5 bases outside the gene matches. Germline lookup yields CDR1 SGHDT and CDR2 YYEEEE. This CDR3 has 16 residues. The CDR3 spells CASSLAGTGGLYGYTF. In DNA, the CDR3 is TGTGCCAGCAGCTTGGCCGGGACAGGGGGGCTCTATGGCTACACCTTC.

The chain combines TRBV19 with TRBJ2-2; D possibly uses TRBD1 or TRBD2 (6 bases each). V was pared by 7 bases and J by 3 bases, with 12 bases between. The length of the CDR3 is 14 residues. Germline CDR1 and CDR2: LNHDA and SQIVND (reference sequence). The DNA of the CDR3 is TGTGCCAGTAAGGGGGGCCAATACACCGGGGAGCTGTTTTTT. This translates into CASKGGQYTGELFF.

The chain couples TRBV18 to TRBJ2-7; TRBD1 agrees at 7 bases. Germline V gene data show CDR1 as KGHSH and CDR2 as LQKENI. After removal of 3 bases from V and 3 bases from J, the junction contained 5 bases not matched to a gene. This CDR3 spans 14 amino acids. In nucleotides, the CDR3 is TGTGCCAGCTCACCGGACAGGACAAACTACGAGCAGTACTTC. The encoded protein is CASSPDRTNYEQYF.

This clone was seen only once. V usage is TRBV30 and J usage is TRBJ2-5; 7 bases match TRBD1. Germline trimming cut 3 bases from V and 2 bases from J; bases unmatched to any gene: 3. CDR1 is GTSNPN, CDR2 SVGIG, per germline (reference sequence). The CDR3 loop spans 13 amino acids. CDR3 loop: CAWRGRGQETQYF. DNA of the CDR3: TGTGCCTGGAGGGGCAGGGGGCAAGAGACCCAGTACTTC.

The chain joins TRBV28 to TRBJ2-7, with a possible D match to TRBD2 (7 bases). V was shortened by 6 bases and J by 5 bases, with 17 bases between the two germline ends. This CDR3 region has 14 residues. CDR1 is MDHEN, CDR2 SYDVKM, per germline. In nucleotides, the CDR3 is TGTGCCAGCAGCCCTGGGTGGGGGGGCGACGAGCAGTACTTC. Protein sequence: CASSPGWGGDEQYF.

The V and J genes are TRBV5-1 and TRBJ2-3; the match to TRBD1 covers 7 bases. Trimming cost V 0 bases and J 1 base; bases outside gene matches: 5. The CDR3 has 16 residues. Germline loops: CDR1 SGHRS, CDR2 YFSETQ. The CDR3 sequence is CASSLAGQLRTDTQYF. The CDR3 DNA reads as TGCGCCAGCAGCTTGGCGGGACAGCTTCGCACAGATACGCAGTATTTT.

This clone was counted only a few times. This sequence joins TRBV15 and TRBJ1-1; D might be TRBD1 (5 bases). V was pared by 1 base and J by 0 bases, with 9 bases between. Germline lookup yields CDR1 LNHNV and CDR2 YYDKDF (reference sequence). The CDR3 is 15 amino acids. This CDR3 reads CATSRGGTLNTEAFF. The CDR3 DNA reads as TGTGCCACCAGCAGAGGCGGGACTCTGAACACTGAAGCTTTCTTT. Supplemented by reference TRBV15 and TRBJ1-1, the full variable domain reads DAMVIQNPRYQVTQFGKPVTLSCSQTLNHNVMYWYQQKSSQAPKLLFHYYDKDFNNEADTPDNFQSRRPNTSFCFLDIRSPGLGDTAMYLCATSRGGTLNTEAFFGQGTRLTVV.

The chain links TRBV6-1 to TRBJ1-6; possibly TRBD1 for D (5 bases). This CDR3 is built from 15 residues. V shed 3 bases and J shed 13 bases, with 19 bases lying between them. Germline lookup yields CDR1 MNHNS and CDR2 SASEGT. The CDR3 bases are TGTGCCAGCAGTGAGGGGCCCTCCAGGGAATTTCCCCTCCACTTT. As protein: CASSEGPSREFPLHF.

The chain couples TRBV27 to TRBJ2-5, with TRBD1 identical over 9 bases. The J call could be wrong; TRBJ2-7 is a better fit for the DNA end. The CDR3 sequence is 16 residues long. Germline CDR1 MNHEY, CDR2 SMNVEV (reference sequence). CDR3 in amino acids: CASSSNYRGLSYEQYF. The CDR3 DNA follows: TGTGCCAGCAGTTCGAACTACAGGGGGCTCTCCTACGAGCAGTACTTC.

V usage is TRBV6-1 and J usage is TRBJ1-2; D ambiguous. Germline V CDR1 and CDR2: MNHNS, SASEGT. CDR3 length: 13 amino acids. The V gene lost 8 bases and the J gene lost 1 base, with 11 bases spanning the gap. The CDR3 sequence: CASLKGLNYGYTF. The CDR3 nucleotides read TGTGCCAGCTTAAAGGGCCTTAACTATGGCTACACCTTC.

By its share, this clone is medium-sized (0.01 to 0.1%). The chain recombines TRBV6-1 with TRBJ1-2, with D uncertain. This CDR3 has 14 residues. The germline V gene has CDR1 MNHNS and CDR2 SASEGT. V was shortened by 3 bases and J by 4 bases, with 12 bases between the two germline ends. This chain's CDR3 is CASSEAGPSYGYTF. The CDR3 DNA reads TGTGCCAGCAGTGAGGCGGGCCCCAGCTATGGCTACACCTTC.

The rearrangement uses TRBV7-6 and TRBJ1-5, with D perhaps matching TRBD1 (6 bases). Looked up from germline, CDR1 is SGHVS and CDR2 is FNYEAQ. The ends were cut back, 3 bases at V and 4 bases at J, with 10 bases in the middle. The length of the CDR3 is 14 residues. The CDR3 protein is CASSLGQGNQPQHF. Written as DNA, the CDR3 is TGTGCCAGCAGCTTGGGTCAGGGGAATCAGCCCCAGCATTTT.

The chain has TRBV4-2 and TRBJ2-7, with D perhaps matching TRBD2 (5 bases). The V end was cut by 4 bases, the J end by 2 bases, with 15 bases between. CDR1 and CDR2 from the germline V gene are LGHNA and YNFKEQ. The CDR3 has 15 amino acids. The CDR3 sequence: CASSPASGVAYEQYF. CDR3 nucleotides: TGTGCCAGCAGCCCAGCCTCCGGGGTTGCCTACGAGCAGTACTTC.